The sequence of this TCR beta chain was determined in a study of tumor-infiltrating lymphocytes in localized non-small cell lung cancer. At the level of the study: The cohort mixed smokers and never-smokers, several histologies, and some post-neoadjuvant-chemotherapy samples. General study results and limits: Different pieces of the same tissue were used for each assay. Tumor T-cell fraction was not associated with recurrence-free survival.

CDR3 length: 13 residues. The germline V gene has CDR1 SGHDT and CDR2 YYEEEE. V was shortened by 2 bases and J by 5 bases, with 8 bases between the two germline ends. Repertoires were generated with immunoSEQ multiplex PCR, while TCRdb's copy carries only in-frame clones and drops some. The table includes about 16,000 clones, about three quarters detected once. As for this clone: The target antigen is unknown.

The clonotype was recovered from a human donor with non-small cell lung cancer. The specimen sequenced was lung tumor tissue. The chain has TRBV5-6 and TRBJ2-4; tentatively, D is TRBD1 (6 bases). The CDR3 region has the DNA TGTGCCAGCAGCTTTCAGGGGCAAAACATTCAGTACTTC. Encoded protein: CASSFQGQNIQYF.